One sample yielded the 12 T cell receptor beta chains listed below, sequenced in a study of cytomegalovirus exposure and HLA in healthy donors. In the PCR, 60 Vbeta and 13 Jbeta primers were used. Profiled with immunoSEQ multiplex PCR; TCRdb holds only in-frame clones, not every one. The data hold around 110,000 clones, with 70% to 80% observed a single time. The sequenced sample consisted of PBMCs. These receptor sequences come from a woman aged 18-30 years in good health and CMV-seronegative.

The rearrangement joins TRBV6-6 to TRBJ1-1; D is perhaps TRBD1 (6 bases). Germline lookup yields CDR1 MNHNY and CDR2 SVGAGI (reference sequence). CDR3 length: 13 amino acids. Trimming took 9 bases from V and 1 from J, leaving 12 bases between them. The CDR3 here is CASRGGGNTEAFF. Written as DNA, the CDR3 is TGTGCCAGTAGGGGAGGGGGGAACACTGAAGCTTTCTTT.

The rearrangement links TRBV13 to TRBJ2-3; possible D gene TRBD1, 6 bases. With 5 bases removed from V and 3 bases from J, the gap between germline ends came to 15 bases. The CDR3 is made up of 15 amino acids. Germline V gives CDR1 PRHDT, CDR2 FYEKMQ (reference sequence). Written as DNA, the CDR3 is TGTGCCAGCAGCCTAAAAGGGCAGGGGACAGATACGCAGTATTTT. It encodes CASSLKGQGTDTQYF. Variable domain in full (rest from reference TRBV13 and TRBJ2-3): AAGVIQSPRHLIKEKRETATLKCYPIPRHDTVYWYQQGPGQDPQFLISFYEKMQSDKGSIPDRFSAQQFSDYHSELNMSSLELGDSALYFCASSLKGQGTDTQYFGPGTRLTVL.

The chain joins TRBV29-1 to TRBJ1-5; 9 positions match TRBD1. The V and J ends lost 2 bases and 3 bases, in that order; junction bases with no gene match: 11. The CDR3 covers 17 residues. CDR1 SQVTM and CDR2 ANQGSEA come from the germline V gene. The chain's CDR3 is CSVESARTGAYNQPQHF. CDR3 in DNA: TGCAGCGTTGAATCCGCAAGGACAGGGGCCTACAATCAGCCCCAGCATTTT.

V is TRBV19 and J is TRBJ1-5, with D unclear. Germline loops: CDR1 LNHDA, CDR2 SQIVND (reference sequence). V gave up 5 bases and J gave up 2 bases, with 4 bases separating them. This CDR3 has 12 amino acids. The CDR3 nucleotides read TGTGCCAGTAGTCTTGGCAATCAGCCCCAGCATTTT. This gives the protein CASSLGNQPQHF.

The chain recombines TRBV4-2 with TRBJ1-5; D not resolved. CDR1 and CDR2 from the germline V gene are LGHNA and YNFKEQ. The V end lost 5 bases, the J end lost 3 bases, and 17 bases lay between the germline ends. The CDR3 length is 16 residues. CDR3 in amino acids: CASSLNSGSNNQPQHF. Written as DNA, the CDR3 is TGTGCCAGCAGCTTAAATTCGGGGAGCAACAATCAGCCCCAGCATTTT.

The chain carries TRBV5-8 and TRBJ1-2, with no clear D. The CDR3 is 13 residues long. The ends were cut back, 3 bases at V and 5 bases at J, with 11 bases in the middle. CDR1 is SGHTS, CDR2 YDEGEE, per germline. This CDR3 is CASSSSGLYGYTF. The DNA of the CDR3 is TGTGCCAGCAGCTCGTCGGGTCTGTATGGCTACACCTTC.

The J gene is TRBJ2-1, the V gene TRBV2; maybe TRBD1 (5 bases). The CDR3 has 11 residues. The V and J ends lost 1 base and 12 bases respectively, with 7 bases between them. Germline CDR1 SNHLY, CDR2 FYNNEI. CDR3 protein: CASSEVQGQFF. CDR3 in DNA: TGTGCCAGCAGTGAAGTCCAGGGGCAGTTCTTC.

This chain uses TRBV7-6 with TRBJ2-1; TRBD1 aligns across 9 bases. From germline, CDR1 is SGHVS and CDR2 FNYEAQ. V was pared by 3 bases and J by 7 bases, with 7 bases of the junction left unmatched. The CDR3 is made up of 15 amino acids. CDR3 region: CASSLGQGGTNEQFF. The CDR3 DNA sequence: TGTGCCAGCAGCTTGGGACAGGGAGGAACTAATGAGCAGTTCTTC. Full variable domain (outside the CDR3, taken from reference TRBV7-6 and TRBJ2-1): GAGVSQSPRYKVTKRGQDVALRCDPISGHVSLYWYRQALGQGPEFLTYFNYEAQQDKSGLPNDRFSAERPEGSISTLTIQRTEQRDSAMYRCASSLGQGGTNEQFFGPGTRLTVL.

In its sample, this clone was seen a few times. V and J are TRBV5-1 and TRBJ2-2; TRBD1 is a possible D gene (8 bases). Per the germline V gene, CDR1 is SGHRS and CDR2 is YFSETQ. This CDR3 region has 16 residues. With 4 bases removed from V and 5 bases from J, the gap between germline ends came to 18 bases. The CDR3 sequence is CASSGTSQGGTGELFF. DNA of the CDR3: TGCGCCAGCAGCGGTACCTCACAGGGGGGGACCGGGGAGCTGTTTTTT.

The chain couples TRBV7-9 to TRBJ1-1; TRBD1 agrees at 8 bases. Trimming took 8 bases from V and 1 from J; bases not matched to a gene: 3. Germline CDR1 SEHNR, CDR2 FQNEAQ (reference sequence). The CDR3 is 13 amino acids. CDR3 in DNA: TGTGCCAGCCTGACAGGGGAGAACACTGAAGCTTTCTTT. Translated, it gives CASLTGENTEAFF.

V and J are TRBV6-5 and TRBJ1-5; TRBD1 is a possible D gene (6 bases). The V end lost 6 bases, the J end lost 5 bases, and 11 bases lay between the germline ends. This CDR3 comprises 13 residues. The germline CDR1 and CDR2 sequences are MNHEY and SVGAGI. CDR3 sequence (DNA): TGTGCCAGCAGCATCAACAGGGATCAGCCCCAGCATTTT. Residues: CASSINRDQPQHF.

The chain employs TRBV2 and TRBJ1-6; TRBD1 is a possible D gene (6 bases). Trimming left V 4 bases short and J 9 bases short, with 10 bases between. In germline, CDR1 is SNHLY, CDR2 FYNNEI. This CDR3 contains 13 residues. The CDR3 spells CASSGYRVSPLHF. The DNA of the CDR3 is TGTGCCAGCAGTGGCTACAGGGTTTCACCCCTCCACTTT. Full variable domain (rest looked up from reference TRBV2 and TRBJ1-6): EPEVTQTPSHQVTQMGQEVILRCVPISNHLYFYWYRQILGQKVEFLVSFYNNEISEKSEIFDDQFSVERPDGSNFTLKIRSTKLEDSAMYFCASSGYRVSPLHFGNGTRLTVT.